Listed below are T cell receptor beta chains from one sample, sequenced in a study of T cell repertoires in cytomegalovirus infection. Their recognized antigens are unknown. One entry per CDR3 protein results from TCRdb running MiXCR on the reads. The sample lists around 300,000 distinct CDR3 sequences; less than 25% were seen once. The starting material was cultured PBMCs, obtained from culture after CMV antigen stimulation. The receptors shown here come from a human donor in good health (CMV status not recorded). Some clones in this sample may be carry-over from other donors' samples. Each CDR3 is given without its conserved first and last residue.

v_gene	CDR3aa
TRBV6-2/TRBV6-3	ASSLGLRNEQF
TRBV7-9	ASSLVRKLGPEAF
TRBV7-2	ASRGQGGNTIY
TRBV7-8	ASSKEGDTYSYEQY
TRBV7-9	ASSLGGKEYGYT
TRBV6-6	ATQTGVSSYEQY
TRBV4-3	ASSQLAGVGETQY
TRBV2	ASSPLAGSQETQY
TRBV7-9	ASSHRTAYGYT
TRBV7-2	ASSSPGSYEQF
TRBV7-2	ASSSMGVTDTQY
TRBV7-2	ASRAGGNFDEQY
TRBV7-2	ASSSLGRNQPQH
TRBV7-6	ASSLGGGFVNEQF
TRBV7-6	ASSSFTKNQPQH
TRBV7-3	ASRVPLPGDGVTEAF
TRBV12-3/TRBV12-4	ASSMARNNEQF
TRBV6-6	ASSYSVGGEQF
TRBV28	ASSPQARGNEQY
TRBV4-1	ASSLRVAGGHPLGELF
TRBV7-2	ASSPRRGDNEQF
TRBV2	ASRLDQPQH
TRBV6-2/TRBV6-3	ASSYPIAANTGELF
TRBV7-2	ASSLFAREGSGTQY
TRBV20-1	SARLVIPTGTSGQSSSTDTQY
TRBV6-5	ASSYSGDTSYEQY
TRBV18	ASSLGTRSNEQF
TRBV7-2	ASSDPGLGNIQY
TRBV2	ASSEHVTSGHYNEQF
TRBV28	ASSLAANYGYT
TRBV27	ASSLSSGTGFAPLH
TRBV7-9	ASSLSGTEPSVYNQPQH
TRBV2	ASRLLGTGGEKLF
TRBV4-1	ASSPRWTSGSIDEQF
TRBV19	ASSMERNEKLF
TRBV6-1	ASRFGQEYNEQF
TRBV10-1	ASSENRDQPQH